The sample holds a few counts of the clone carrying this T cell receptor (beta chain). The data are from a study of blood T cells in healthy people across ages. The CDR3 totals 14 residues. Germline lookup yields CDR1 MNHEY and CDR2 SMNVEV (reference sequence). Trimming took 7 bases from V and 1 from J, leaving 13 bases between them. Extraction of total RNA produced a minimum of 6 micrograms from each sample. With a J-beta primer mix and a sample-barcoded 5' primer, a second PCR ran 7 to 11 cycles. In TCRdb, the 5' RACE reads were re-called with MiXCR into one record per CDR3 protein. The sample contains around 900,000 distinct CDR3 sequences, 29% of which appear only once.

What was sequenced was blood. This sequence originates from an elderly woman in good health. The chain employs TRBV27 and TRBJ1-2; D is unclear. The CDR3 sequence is CASNRGGSNYGYTF. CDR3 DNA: TGTGCCAGCAACCGGGGAGGTAGTAACTATGGCTACACCTTC.